This record looks at one T cell receptor beta chain sequence and its context. The source of the sample is a study of tumor-infiltrating lymphocytes in oesophageal squamous cell carcinoma. Using its own MiXCR run on the PCR reads, TCRdb lists one record per CDR3 protein. The sample contains 9,500 to 13,000 distinct CDR3 sequences, 50% to 65% of which appear only once. The receptor's source is a male donor with esophageal squamous cell carcinoma. Sequences were obtained from esophageal tumor tissue.

CDR3 nucleotides: TGTGCCAGCAGCTTTTCATTGACTGCCGGGTCCGTAGAGACCCAGTACTTC. As protein: CASSFSLTAGSVETQYF. The V call is TRBV7-4, the J call TRBJ2-5; D ambiguous. CDR3 length equals 17 residues. Germline CDR1 is SGHVT and CDR2 is SQSDAQ. Trimming removed 3 bases from V and 4 bases from J, with 21 bases in between.